The 20 T cell receptor beta chains below come from one sample, sequenced in a study of cytomegalovirus exposure and HLA in healthy donors (dated by TCRdb to about 2017). The library was obtained by the immunoSEQ multiplex PCR assay. A mixture of 60 forward primers for TCR Vbeta segments and 13 reverse primers for TCR Jbeta segments was used in the multiplex PCR. TCRdb took over this immuneACCESS table, retaining in-frame rearrangements with V and J assigned. Such tables are incomplete; in checked studies, under half of the missing clones stem from an unresolved V gene, and the remainder is unexplained. Across this sample there are fewer than 250,000 clones, with around four fifths seen only once. The top ten constitute 1.7% of the sample. Sequencing was done on a sample of PBMCs. These TCRs come from a man aged 40-49 years in good health and CMV-seropositive.

The J gene is TRBJ1-4, the V gene TRBV28; 7 positions agree with TRBD1. This CDR3 region has 14 residues. CDR1 MDHEN and CDR2 SYDVKM come from the germline V gene. V lost 6 bases to trimming and J lost 7 bases; unmatched junction nucleotides: 8. The CDR3 sequence is CASSPGGGFEKLFF. In DNA form, the CDR3 reads TGTGCCAGCAGCCCGGGAGGGGGCTTTGAAAAACTGTTTTTT. Using reference TRBV28 and TRBJ1-4 for the parts outside the CDR3, the full variable domain is DVKVTQSSRYLVKRTGEKVFLECVQDMDHENMFWYRQDPGLGLRLIYFSYDVKMKEKGDIPEGYSVSREKKERFSLILESASTNQTSMYLCASSPGGGFEKLFFGSGTQLSVL.

The rearrangement links TRBV2 to TRBJ1-4, with 8 bases fitting TRBD1. From germline, CDR1 is SNHLY and CDR2 FYNNEI. This CDR3 spans 18 amino acids. The V and J ends lost 6 bases and 1 base, in that order; junction bases with no gene match: 13. This CDR3 reads CASRKTGARGGTNEKLFF. CDR3 bases: TGTGCCAGCAGAAAGACAGGGGCAAGAGGGGGAACTAATGAAAAACTGTTTTTT.

This chain links TRBV6-1 with TRBJ2-3; 10 nucleotides line up with TRBD1. The V gene end was trimmed by 2 bases and the J gene end by 5 bases; junction bases not matched to a gene: 4. This CDR3 comprises 15 residues. Germline V CDR1 and CDR2: MNHNS, SASEGT. CDR3: CASSERDRGRDTQYF. The DNA for the CDR3 is TGTGCCAGCAGTGAAAGGGACAGGGGAAGAGATACGCAGTATTTT.

The genes are TRBV5-4 and TRBJ2-3; 14 bases fit TRBD2. Germline V gene data show CDR1 as SGHNT and CDR2 as YYREEE (reference sequence). Trimming cost V 2 bases and J 5 bases; bases outside gene matches: 4. This CDR3 has 16 residues. CDR3 in amino acids: CASSFRLAGGGDTQYF. In DNA, the CDR3 is TGTGCCAGCAGCTTTCGACTAGCGGGAGGGGGAGATACGCAGTATTTT.

The chain employs TRBV6-1 and TRBJ2-7; D is possibly TRBD2 (6 bases). The CDR3 sequence is 17 residues long. With 0 bases removed from V and 0 bases from J, the gap between germline ends came to 15 bases. Germline V gene sequence: CDR1 MNHNS, CDR2 SASEGT. The CDR3 DNA reads TGTGCCAGCAGTGAAGCGCAAGGGAGGTCTACCTCCTACGAGCAGTACTTC. Encoded protein: CASSEAQGRSTSYEQYF.

For this clone: One junction end does not reproduce the germline sequence, and a read error may be involved. The chain employs TRBV9 and TRBJ2-7, with D uncertain. Per germline, CDR1 SGDLS and CDR2 YYNGEE. CDR3 length: 14 amino acids. The CDR3 nucleotides read TGTGCCAGCAGCGTAGTCTCTGACTCCCACGAGCAGTACTTC. Protein sequence: CASSVVSDSHEQYF.

V is TRBV7-9 and J is TRBJ2-5; D is ambiguous. CDR1 is SEHNR, CDR2 FQNEAQ, per germline (reference sequence). Deletions cut 1 base from V and 5 bases from J, with 14 bases between. The CDR3 runs 15 residues. The CDR3 protein is CASSLGSSEAETQYF. The DNA of the CDR3 is TGTGCCAGCAGCTTAGGCTCAAGTGAAGCGGAGACCCAGTACTTC.

This chain joins TRBV27 and TRBJ2-2, with 12 bases identical to TRBD2. Per the germline V gene, CDR1 is MNHEY and CDR2 is SMNVEV (reference sequence). V lost 6 bases to trimming and J lost 5 bases; unmatched junction nucleotides: 7. The CDR3 loop spans 16 amino acids. The DNA of the CDR3 is TGTGCCAGCAGCTTCACTAGCGGGAGGTCGACCGGGGAGCTGTTTTTT. This encodes CASSFTSGRSTGELFF.

J is TRBJ2-5 and V is TRBV5-1, with TRBD1 matching over 10 bases. V was clipped by 0 bases and J by 4 bases; unmatched bases: 3. Germline CDR1 reads SGHRS; CDR2 reads YFSETQ. This CDR3 has 15 amino acids. DNA for the CDR3: TGCGCCAGCAGCTTGGAGGACAGGGGGATAGAGACCCAGTACTTC. Protein sequence: CASSLEDRGIETQYF.

This chain links TRBV29-1 with TRBJ2-1, with 7 bases identical to TRBD1. After removal of 4 bases from V and 8 bases from J, the junction contained 11 bases not matched to a gene. From germline, CDR1 is SQVTM and CDR2 ANQGSEA. This CDR3 comprises 14 residues. CDR3 nucleotide sequence: TGCAGCGTTGTAAAGGGGGCCAGCTGGGATGAGCAGTTCTTC. This codes for CSVVKGASWDEQFF.

The genes are TRBV4-2 and TRBJ2-5, with D possibly being TRBD1 (5 bases). The J call may be wrong; the DNA end is better matched by TRBJ2-7. The CDR3 extends over 15 amino acids. Germline CDR1 and CDR2: LGHNA and YNFKEQ. CDR3 sequence: CASSPRADNSYEQYF. The CDR3 DNA is TGTGCCAGCAGCCCCCGGGCGGACAACTCCTACGAGCAGTACTTC.

The J gene is TRBJ1-6, the V gene TRBV7-2; tentatively, D is TRBD1 (6 bases). The V end was cut by 4 bases, the J end by 0 bases, with 13 bases between. The CDR3 covers 17 residues. Germline CDR1 SGHTA, CDR2 FQGNSA. This CDR3 is CASSSQGKSSYNSPLHF. The DNA of the CDR3 is TGTGCCAGCAGCTCCCAGGGGAAAAGCTCCTATAATTCACCCCTCCACTTT.

This clone was seen once. The CDR3 nucleotides are TGTGCCAGCAGTGACTGGCGGGAGTTAGTTGAGCAGTTCTTC. Amino acids: CASSDWRELVEQFF. The V call is TRBV6-5, the J call TRBJ2-1; TRBD2 aligns across 7 bases. Germline CDR1 is MNHEY and CDR2 is SVGAGI. The CDR3 covers 14 residues. The V and J ends lost 5 bases and 9 bases, in that order; junction bases with no gene match: 10.

The sample holds one count of this clone. This chain connects TRBV5-4 to TRBJ2-5, with D perhaps TRBD2 (5 bases). Trimming cost V 3 bases and J 0 bases, with 9 bases left between them. Germline CDR1 reads SGHNT; CDR2 reads YYREEE (reference sequence). CDR3 length: 14 amino acids. CDR3 nucleotide sequence: TGTGCCAGCAGCTCAGCTAGCAACCAAGAGACCCAGTACTTC. It is translated as CASSSASNQETQYF.

This clone has only a few counts. V is TRBV7-3 and J is TRBJ2-2, with 12 bases aligning to TRBD2. Germline lookup yields CDR1 SGHTA and CDR2 FQGTGA. With 2 bases clipped from V and 6 bases from J, the junction kept 7 bases outside the gene matches. The CDR3 spans 17 residues. As DNA, the CDR3 is TGTGCCAGCAGCTTAGGGCTAGCGGGAGGGCCATCCGGGGAGCTGTTTTTT. As protein: CASSLGLAGGPSGELFF.

This clone is a singleton in its sample. The CDR3 DNA sequence: TGTGCCAGCAGCACAGACCCGAACACTGAAGCTTTCTTT. Translation gives CASSTDPNTEAFF. The chain employs TRBV7-9 and TRBJ1-1; D gene uncertain. The CDR3 extends over 13 amino acids. From germline, CDR1 is SEHNR and CDR2 FQNEAQ (reference sequence). V was cut by 5 bases and J by 1 base, with 8 bases left in between.

This clone was observed once. The rearrangement links TRBV28 to TRBJ1-1; TRBD1 matches 7 bases. CDR1 and CDR2 (germline): MDHEN, SYDVKM. The V and J ends lost 3 bases and 5 bases, in that order; junction bases with no gene match: 6. The CDR3 is 14 amino acids. This CDR3 reads CASSFQGGWTEAFF. As DNA, the CDR3 is TGTGCCAGCAGTTTTCAGGGGGGCTGGACTGAAGCTTTCTTT.

The chain combines TRBV6-4 with TRBJ1-1, with 10 bases fitting TRBD1. Per germline, CDR1 MRHNA and CDR2 SNTAGT. The V and J ends lost 6 bases and 0 bases, in that order; junction bases with no gene match: 1. This CDR3 is built from 14 residues. CDR3 in amino acids: CASRGTGVNTEAFF. CDR3 DNA: TGTGCCAGCAGGGGGACAGGGGTGAACACTGAAGCTTTCTTT.

The chain employs TRBV5-6 and TRBJ1-5; tentative D call: TRBD1 (5 bases). The CDR3 runs 15 residues. V lost 1 base and J 0 bases, leaving 8 bases between the germline ends. Germline V CDR1 and CDR2: SGHDT, YYEEEE. The DNA for the CDR3 is TGTGCCAGCAGCTTGTCGGGGGGTAGCAATCAGCCCCAGCATTTT. Its protein is CASSLSGGSNQPQHF. The variable domain in full, with the rest retrieved from reference TRBV5-6 and TRBJ1-5, is DAGVTQSPTHLIKTRGQQVTLRCSPKSGHDTVSWYQQALGQGPQFIFQYYEEEERQRGNFPDRFSGHQFPNYSSELNVNALLLGDSALYLCASSLSGGSNQPQHFGDGTRLSIL.

The chain joins TRBV6-4 to TRBJ1-1; a possible D gene is TRBD1 (5 bases). The CDR3 is 16 amino acids. V shed 6 bases and J shed 8 bases, with 25 bases lying between them. Germline CDR1 is MRHNA and CDR2 is SNTAGT. The CDR3 region has the DNA TGTGCCAGCAGCAAGCCCGGACACAGAGAGACTTCCGAAGCTTTCTTT. Protein sequence: CASSKPGHRETSEAFF.